What follows are 20 T cell receptor beta chains derived from one specimen sequenced in a study of cytomegalovirus exposure and HLA in healthy donors. The PCR contained 60 Vbeta and 13 Jbeta primers. Some clones are missing from TCRdb's copy, which holds only in-frame ones; the method was immunoSEQ multiplex PCR. The data contain some 90,000 clones, nearly 80% of them singletons. The sequencing sample was made of PBMCs. Receptors originate from a woman between 45 and 65 years old in good health and CMV-seropositive.

The chain links TRBV2 to TRBJ1-2; a weak D match, TRBD1 (6 bases). V was shortened by 2 bases and J by 4 bases, with 11 bases between the two germline ends. In germline, CDR1 is SNHLY, CDR2 FYNNEI. The CDR3 covers 14 residues. CDR3 in DNA: TGTGCCAGCAGTGAATTGTCGGACAGCTATGGCTACACCTTC. Translating it yields CASSELSDSYGYTF.

The CDR3 DNA reads as TGTGCCAGCAGCCGAGCGACGGGGTGGGGACTTCCCTACAATGAGCAGTTCTTC. It specifies CASSRATGWGLPYNEQFF. The rearrangement uses TRBV7-9 and TRBJ2-1; tentative D call: TRBD2 (6 bases). The CDR3 covers 18 residues. V lost 5 bases to trimming and J lost 2 bases, with 22 bases between them. Germline assignment: CDR1 SEHNR and CDR2 FQNEAQ (reference sequence).

The chain carries TRBV5-1 and TRBJ1-2; TRBD1 matches 10 bases. The CDR3 contains 15 residues. V dropped 5 bases and J dropped 7; count of bases not matched to a gene: 11. Germline-derived CDR1 and CDR2 are SGHRS and YFSETQ. The CDR3: CASSQNGQGGTGYTF. The CDR3 region has the DNA TGCGCCAGCAGTCAAAATGGACAGGGGGGGACTGGCTACACCTTC.

The CDR3 loop is CASSTDSGSNQPQHF. CDR3 DNA: TGTGCCAGCAGCACTGACAGTGGAAGCAATCAGCCCCAGCATTTT. J is TRBJ1-5 and V is TRBV11-2; D possibly corresponds to TRBD1 (5 bases). The germline V gene encodes CDR1 SGHAT and CDR2 FQNNGV. V was trimmed by 5 bases and J by 1 base, leaving 12 bases between them. The CDR3 has 15 residues.

The J gene is TRBJ1-2, the V gene TRBV18; D is perhaps TRBD1 (5 bases). This CDR3 has 15 amino acids. Germline values: CDR1 KGHSH, CDR2 LQKENI. Deletions cut 5 bases from V and 5 bases from J, with 18 bases between. The CDR3 loop is CASSLSSGIGYGYTF. The CDR3 bases are TGTGCCAGCTCATTATCGTCAGGGATCGGATATGGCTACACCTTC.

V gene TRBV7-8 combines with J gene TRBJ1-6; D unresolved. This CDR3 spans 15 amino acids. CDR1 and CDR2 (germline): SGHVS, FQNEAQ. Deletions cut 0 bases from V and 8 bases from J, with 11 bases between. The CDR3 spells CASSLAWRVDSPLHF. In nucleotides, the CDR3 is TGTGCCAGCAGCTTAGCGTGGCGGGTAGATTCACCCCTCCACTTT. Variable domain in full (rest from reference TRBV7-8 and TRBJ1-6): GAGVSQSPRYKVAKRGQDVALRCDPISGHVSLFWYQQALGQGPEFLTYFQNEAQLDKSGLPSDRFFAERPEGSVSTLKIQRTQQEDSAVYLCASSLAWRVDSPLHFGNGTRLTVT.

This clone was counted once. V and J are TRBV6-5 and TRBJ1-4; no definite D call. Germline V lookup: CDR1 MNHEY, CDR2 SVGAGI. V was trimmed by 6 bases and J by 0 bases, leaving 11 bases between them. The CDR3 length is 15 residues. The CDR3 sequence is CASRPLGATNEKLFF. CDR3 coding DNA: TGTGCCAGCAGACCTTTGGGAGCAACTAATGAAAAACTGTTTTTT.

V and J are TRBV6-1 and TRBJ2-5, with TRBD1 identical over 8 bases. The CDR3 totals 14 residues. Germline CDR1 is MNHNS and CDR2 is SASEGT. Trimming cost V 7 bases and J 4 bases; bases outside gene matches: 8. CDR3 protein: CASNSRGLGETQYF. The CDR3, as DNA: TGTGCCAGCAACTCCAGGGGGCTTGGAGAGACCCAGTACTTC.

V and J are TRBV7-9 and TRBJ2-1, with 10 bases lining up with TRBD2. Trimming at V came to 5 bases and at J to 7 bases, leaving 11 bases not matched to a gene. Germline lookup yields CDR1 SEHNR and CDR2 FQNEAQ (reference sequence). The CDR3 is made up of 16 amino acids. The DNA for the CDR3 is TGTGCCAGCAGCCTCCTAAGCGGGGGGGCGAGTAATGAGCAGTTCTTC. This gives the protein CASSLLSGGASNEQFF.

This clone appeared a single time. This chain joins TRBV15 and TRBJ1-5; D might be TRBD1 (5 bases). V shed 2 bases and J shed 1 base, with 12 bases lying between them. The germline V gene encodes CDR1 LNHNV and CDR2 YYDKDF (reference sequence). The CDR3 is made up of 16 amino acids. The DNA of the CDR3 is TGTGCCACCAGCAGAACGCAGGGAAGGAGCAATCAGCCCCAGCATTTT. This translates into CATSRTQGRSNQPQHF. The variable domain in full, completed from reference TRBV15 and TRBJ1-5, reads DAMVIQNPRYQVTQFGKPVTLSCSQTLNHNVMYWYQQKSSQAPKLLFHYYDKDFNNEADTPDNFQSRRPNTSFCFLDIRSPGLGDTAMYLCATSRTQGRSNQPQHFGDGTRLSIL.

The V gene is TRBV27, the J gene TRBJ1-3; 7 bases are shared with TRBD1. V was pared by 5 bases and J by 4 bases, with 5 bases of the junction left unmatched. Germline values: CDR1 MNHEY, CDR2 SMNVEV (reference sequence). This CDR3 region has 14 residues. The CDR3 region is CASSNRGYGNTIYF. The CDR3 nucleotides are TGTGCCAGCAGTAACAGGGGCTACGGAAACACCATATATTTT.

The V gene is TRBV28, the J gene TRBJ2-1; D gene uncertain. The CDR3 runs 15 residues. CDR1 is MDHEN and CDR2 is SYDVKM in the germline V gene. Deletions cut 5 bases from V and 7 bases from J, with 18 bases between. This CDR3 is CASSPVYFPMNEQFF. CDR3 sequence (DNA): TGTGCCAGCAGTCCGGTTTATTTTCCTATGAATGAGCAGTTCTTC.

The chain recombines TRBV5-6 with TRBJ1-5, with 9 bases fitting TRBD1. The CDR3 is made up of 16 amino acids. Germline V CDR1 and CDR2: SGHDT, YYEEEE. Trimming took 4 bases from V and 1 from J; bases not matched to a gene: 6. CDR3 residues: CASSITGGGSNQPQHF. In DNA, the CDR3 is TGTGCCAGCAGCATTACAGGGGGCGGGAGCAATCAGCCCCAGCATTTT.

V and J are TRBV7-9 and TRBJ2-1; 11 positions agree with TRBD2. CDR3 size: 17 residues. V was pared by 3 bases and J by 7 bases, with 11 bases of the junction left unmatched. Germline-derived CDR1 and CDR2 are SEHNR and FQNEAQ (reference sequence). The CDR3: CASSFSLAGGRKNEQFF. The CDR3 DNA is TGTGCCAGCAGCTTTTCGCTAGCGGGAGGACGAAAAAATGAGCAGTTCTTC.

This sequence joins TRBV10-3 and TRBJ1-4, with 11 bases lining up with TRBD1. Germline V gene lookup returns CDR1 ENHRY and CDR2 SYGVKD. V was pared by 6 bases and J by 8 bases, with 5 bases of the junction left unmatched. There are 14 residues in the CDR3. The CDR3 nucleotides are TGTGCCATCAGGGGACAGGGGGTAGGAGAAAAACTGTTTTTT. It yields the protein CAIRGQGVGEKLFF.

The chain employs TRBV5-1 and TRBJ2-7; D not certain. V was clipped by 1 base and J by 4 bases, with 15 bases between them. Germline V gene data show CDR1 as SGHRS and CDR2 as YFSETQ. The CDR3 is 15 amino acids. CDR3 sequence reads: CASSLSPPPSYEQYF. DNA of the CDR3: TGCGCCAGCAGCTTGAGCCCACCACCTTCATACGAGCAGTACTTC.

This clone was seen once. The chain recombines TRBV6-6 with TRBJ1-1; unclear D gene. The germline V and J ends were trimmed by 2 bases and 0 bases, with 7 bases remaining between them. CDR3 size: 14 residues. Germline V CDR1 and CDR2: MNHNY, SVGAGI (reference sequence). The CDR3 spells CASSYSRVNTEAFF. The CDR3 DNA is TGTGCCAGCAGTTACAGCCGGGTGAACACTGAAGCTTTCTTT.

V gene TRBV4-1 combines with J gene TRBJ1-2, with a weak D call TRBD1 (5 bases). Between the trimmed V and J ends, which lost 4 bases and 2 bases, there was a span of 11 bases. Germline CDR1 is MGHRA and CDR2 is YSYEKL. This CDR3 contains 14 residues. DNA for the CDR3: TGCGCCAGCAGCCCAATAGGGGTCAACTATGGCTACACCTTC. This codes for CASSPIGVNYGYTF.

The genes are TRBV5-6 and TRBJ2-4; perhaps TRBD1 as D (6 bases). The V gene's germline CDR1 is SGHDT and CDR2 YYEEEE. The germline V and J ends were trimmed by 4 bases and 3 bases, with 17 bases remaining between them. The CDR3 runs to 16 residues. The chain's CDR3 is CASSVTGGLGKNIQYF. CDR3 nucleotide sequence: TGTGCCAGCAGCGTGACAGGAGGTCTGGGCAAAAACATTCAGTACTTC.

V usage is TRBV27 and J usage is TRBJ2-7; 9 bases are a match to TRBD1. In germline, CDR1 is MNHEY, CDR2 SMNVEV (reference sequence). The CDR3 covers 16 residues. Trimming took 8 bases from V and 3 from J; bases not matched to a gene: 14. Here the CDR3 DNA reads TGTGCCAGCGGGTTGGTTCTGGGACAGGGTAGCTACGAGCAGTACTTC. It codes for CASGLVLGQGSYEQYF.